This is a list of T cell receptor beta chains from one sample in a study of T cell responses to AZD1222 COVID-19 vaccine. Clones were read by immunoSEQ multiplex PCR, and TCRdb kept only the in-frame ones, dropping some. This sample carries approximately 70,000 clones, around 82% of them seen once, and the ten largest clones take under 6%. The material was peripheral blood, obtained on day 0 of AZD1222 vaccination. These receptor sequences come from an adult in good health. Each CDR3 is given with its conserved first and last residue. Each record gives: CDR3 protein, CDR3 DNA, V gene, clone size, CDR3 length, D gene, J gene. A D gene is named only where the DNA matches it firmly. Not every row has a clone size; where given, it reads once, few, many or a size class.

CASSLADGIYSPLHF TGTGCCAGCAGCTTAGCTGACGGAATTTATTCACCCCTCCACTTT TRBV7-6 . 15 . TRBJ1-6
CASRAMGGYTF TGTGCCAGCAGAGCTATGGGGGGCTACACCTTC TRBV6-5 . 11 . TRBJ1-2
CASSQDPDTEAFF TGTGCCAGCAGCCAAGACCCGGATACTGAAGCTTTCTTT TRBV4-2 . 13 . TRBJ1-1
CASSLAGGATGGYEQYF TGTGCCAGCAGCTTAGCCGGGGGTGCGACAGGGGGCTACGAGCAGTACTTC TRBV7-2 once 17 TRBD1 TRBJ2-7
CASSRDSTDTQYF TGTGCCAGCAGCCGGGACAGCACAGATACGCAGTATTTT TRBV7-3 . 13 . TRBJ2-3
CASSIVNGPTPLHF TGTGCCAGTAGTATCGTAAATGGGCCCACACCCCTCCACTTT TRBV19 . 14 . TRBJ1-6
CATSDGTGVHEQYF TGTGCCACCAGTGACGGAACAGGGGTCCACGAGCAGTACTTC TRBV24-1 . 14 TRBD1 TRBJ2-7
CASSLGGLSYEQYF TGTGCCAGCAGCTTGGGGGGATTAAGCTACGAGCAGTACTTC TRBV7-9 . 14 . TRBJ2-7
CASSPRKVPGARNGYTF TGTGCCAGCAGCCCGCGTAAAGTCCCGGGTGCGCGAAATGGCTACACCTTC TRBV21-1 . 17 . TRBJ1-2
CASSLGLGNTEAFF TGTGCCAGCAGCTTAGGCCTGGGGAACACTGAAGCTTTCTTT TRBV13 few 14 . TRBJ1-1
CASSAGTGRGPQHF TGTGCCAGCAGCGCCGGGACGGGTCGAGGGCCCCAGCATTTT TRBV9 . 14 . TRBJ1-5
CASIPSRGYTEAFF TGTGCCAGCATCCCGTCCCGGGGATATACTGAAGCTTTCTTT TRBV5-6 . 14 . TRBJ1-1
CASSLNSYEQYF TGTGCCAGCAGCTTGAACTCCTACGAGCAGTACTTC TRBV5-6 . 12 . TRBJ2-7
CSVGSSWEQYF TGCAGCGTTGGTTCATCCTGGGAGCAGTACTTC TRBV29-1 few 11 . TRBJ2-7
CASSIGISQPQHF TGTGCCAGTAGTATCGGGATCAGTCAGCCCCAGCATTTT TRBV19 . 13 . TRBJ1-5
CASSYVQGGGSPLHF TGTGCCAGCAGTTACGTCCAGGGTGGCGGTTCACCCCTCCACTTT TRBV6-5 . 15 . TRBJ1-6
CATRTIDNEQFF TGTGCCACCCGGACTATTGACAATGAGCAGTTCTTC TRBV6-5 . 12 . TRBJ2-1
CASSFRQGRGRINTEAFF TGTGCCAGCAGCTTCCGACAGGGGCGGGGGCGGATAAACACTGAAGCTTTCTTT TRBV11-3 . 18 TRBD1 TRBJ1-1
CASSYGTNEKLFF TGTGCCAGCAGCTACGGAACTAATGAAAAACTGTTTTTT TRBV7-2 . 13 . TRBJ1-4
CASSFNGQGAGELFF TGTGCCAGCAGTTTTAATGGACAGGGGGCCGGGGAGCTGTTTTTT TRBV5-4 few 15 TRBD1 TRBJ2-2